This T cell receptor (beta chain) was profiled in a study of tumor-infiltrating lymphocytes in primary liver carcinoma (dated by TCRdb to 2016 to 2017). With regard to the full study: The five patients, three men and two women aged 30 to 69 years, had hepatocellular carcinoma (four) or combined HCC and intrahepatic cholangiocarcinoma (one). The five patients had tumors staged T1-T3 N0M0, with maximum diameters ranging from roughly 4.2 to 10 cm. Each sample produced about 3.5 to 8 million productive TCRbeta reads, and read depth showed no significant difference between tissue types. TCRbeta repertoire sequencing, expression microarrays and whole-exome sequencing were combined in the study across five regions of each liver tumor, with adjacent normal tissue and blood also included. A total of approximately 35 specimens from 5 patients underwent TCRbeta repertoire sequencing, comprising roughly 25 tumor regions, 5 adjacent noncancerous liver tissues and 5 peripheral blood samples. To link TCRbeta repertoire diversity with the local molecular phenotype, the roughly 26 tumor region samples were profiled using Agilent mRNA microarrays. Technical replicate repertoires showed high reproducibility, with mean shared-clone rates about 0.88 and correlation coefficients above 0.98. Beyond this particular receptor, the publication reports: Since the samples were bulk and unsorted, there was no way to compare CD4+ and CD8+ T cell repertoires. Pairs of tumor regions showed greater repertoire overlap (mean roughly 35%) than tumor-adjacent pairs (approximately 17%) or tumor-blood pairs (approximately 15%), which is consistent with antigen-driven expansion. Only a few patients were included in the study, and the authors note that the findings should be validated in a larger study. A significantly larger repertoire fraction was made up by the top 250 clones in tumors than in blood (p = 0.039). Only the TCR beta chain was sequenced, which likely underestimates true repertoire diversity because unpaired alpha chains were not captured. Only about 7.5-25% of top clones were found in all five regions of a tumor, suggesting spatial heterogeneity of tumor-infiltrating T cells.

Using a constant-region primer and ProtoScript II reverse transcriptase, TCRbeta-specific cDNA was reverse-transcribed from about 0.45 ug total RNA. The TCRbeta libraries were prepared through three rounds of nested multiplex PCR following a slightly modified ARM-PCR procedure. Each of the first two PCR rounds ran for around 10 cycles using multiplex TRBV1-TRBV30 forward primers together with a Cbeta reverse primer. Sample barcodes and Illumina adapters were added in a final 25-cycle PCR using Deep VentR polymerase. Before sequencing, amplicons of 200-500 bp were purified from gel using a QIAquick gel extraction kit. TCRbeta amplicons were sequenced on an Illumina HiSeq 2500 with 250-bp paired-end reads. Per the original workflow: Quality trimming of reads was performed with Trimmomatic v0.33, and paired reads were merged with FLASH v1.2.11 so that full CDR3 sequences could be recovered. MiGEC v1.2.1b assigned V, D and J germline segments to the rearranged TCRbeta sequences. Clonotype statistics and Shannon-Wiener diversity indices were computed with VDJtools v1.0.0. Except for diversity analysis, only the 250 most abundant clonotypes of each sample were used in subsequent analyses to reduce sampling bias. TCRdb trimmed the raw reads at Q25, called clones with MiXCR and kept productive beta chains. Each CDR3 protein appears once, grouped with its most common genes and DNA. TCRdb, rather than the study authors, made the V and J calls. This sample comprises about 130,000 distinct CDR3 sequences, 64% of them detected only once. Around 8.2% of the sample goes to the ten largest clones.

The CDR3, cysteine through phenylalanine, is 13 amino acids long. Left in the record is the CDR3 DNA by itself, 39 bases read in frame from the first base. The germline V gene gives CDR1 as SGHNT and CDR2 as YENEEA. A word on this clonotype: It lacks a known antigen. A read error may produce the germline difference seen at one junction end.

Without any cell sorting, total RNA and DNA were co-extracted from approximately 22-30 mg of bulk tissue using the AllPrep DNA/RNA mini kit. Surgical resection was performed in China between late 2015 and early 2016 on about five patients with histopathologically diagnosed primary liver carcinoma. Chronic HBV infection was present in the patients, and the patients were treatment-naive at sampling. Each tumor was sampled at five spatially separated regions: the superior, inferior, left-lateral and right-lateral poles and the tumor centre. More than 85% viable tumor cells were found by histology in every tumor sample. Pieces of fresh tumor and adjacent tissue were cut in half, with one half kept in RNAlater at -80 degrees C and the other half sent for histology.

Sequenced: liver tumor tissue from sampling region 3. Interpreted using the paper, the cell subset or site label stands for: tumor region T3, left-lateral pole. The TCR sequence derives from a woman aged 55-70 years with primary liver carcinoma and hepatitis B virus infection. The chain joins TRBV11-3 to TRBJ1-1; TRBD1 is a possible D gene, resting on 6 matching bases. The DNA sequence is as follows: TGTGCCATCAGTGACGAGAGGGACACTGAAGCTCTCTTT. This encodes CAISDERDTEALF.